This T cell receptor beta chain was sequenced for a study of beta chain features in type 1 diabetes. Study-wide context: Examination of sorted cells across all samples involved over 95 million cells. General observations from the study: TCRB CDR3s were moderately but significantly shorter in Type 1 diabetes patients in all four CD4+ subsets.

Expressed TCRB transcripts were sequenced, since all the RNA that had been isolated was reverse transcribed. Sequencing was performed with immunoSEQ multiplex PCR; in TCRdb, only in-frame clones are kept and a portion is missing. The table shows 860,000 or so clones, with around a sixth occurring only once. V was clipped by 5 bases and J by 5 bases; unmatched bases: 7. The CDR3 contains 16 residues. Germline-derived CDR1 and CDR2 are LGHNA and YNFKEQ. Details on this clone: The antigen is undetermined.

The TCR sequence derives from a woman under 30 in good health. The sequenced material came from naive CD4+ T cells from blood. The chain is built from TRBV4-2 and TRBJ2-2; TRBD2 matches 11 bases. The CDR3 region has the DNA TGTGCCAGCAGCAGGGGACTAGCGGAGTCAACCGGGGAGCTGTTTTTT. This sequence encodes CASSRGLAESTGELFF.